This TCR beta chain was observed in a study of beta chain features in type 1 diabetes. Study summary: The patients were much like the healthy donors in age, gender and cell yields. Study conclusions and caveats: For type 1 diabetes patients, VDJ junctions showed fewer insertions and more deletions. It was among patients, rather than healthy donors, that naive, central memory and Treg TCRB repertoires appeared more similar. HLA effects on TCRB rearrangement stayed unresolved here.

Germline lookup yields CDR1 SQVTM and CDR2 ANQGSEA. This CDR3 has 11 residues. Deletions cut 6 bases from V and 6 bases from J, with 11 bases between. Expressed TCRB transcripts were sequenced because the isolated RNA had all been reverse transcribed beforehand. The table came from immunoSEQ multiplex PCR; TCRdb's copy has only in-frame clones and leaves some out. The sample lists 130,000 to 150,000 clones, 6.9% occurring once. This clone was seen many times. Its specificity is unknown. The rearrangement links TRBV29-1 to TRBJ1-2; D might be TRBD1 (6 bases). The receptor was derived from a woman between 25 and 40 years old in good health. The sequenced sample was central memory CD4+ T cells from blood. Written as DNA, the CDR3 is TGCAGCGTGACAGGATCTAATGGCTACACCTTC. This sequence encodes CSVTGSNGYTF.